This entry concerns a single T cell receptor beta chain. The sample originates from a study of beta chain features in type 1 diabetes. V lost 5 bases, J lost 0 bases, and 5 bases stayed unmatched. Germline CDR1 and CDR2: SGHAT and FQNNGV. This CDR3 contains 16 residues. Expressed TCRB transcripts were sequenced after all isolated RNA was converted to cDNA. Profiling relied on immunoSEQ multiplex PCR, and the TCRdb table lists in-frame clones only, not all of them. This sample has some 25,000 clones; roughly 69% occur once, and the top ten carry roughly 2.2%. The sample consisted of Tregs from blood. The receptor was isolated from a woman in her thirties or forties in good health. The chain couples TRBV11-2 to TRBJ2-3, with 10 bases that match TRBD2. In nucleotides, the CDR3 is TGTGCCAGCAGCCTAATGGGACTAGCGAGCACAGATACGCAGTATTTT. Amino acid sequence: CASSLMGLASTDTQYF. The whole variable domain, filled in from reference TRBV11-2 and TRBJ2-3, reads EAGVAQSPRYKIIEKRQSVAFWCNPISGHATLYWYQQILGQGPKLLIQFQNNGVVDDSQLPKDRFSAERLKGVDSTLKIQPAKLEDSAVYLCASSLMGLASTDTQYFGPGTRLTVL.